The 10 T cell receptor beta chains presented below share a single source sample, sequenced in a study of immune heterogeneity within non-small cell lung tumors. Bulk tumor genomic DNA constituted the template, at around 610 ng per sample. Several biopsies were spaced far apart within each primary tumor and obtained as surgery took place. Curative surgery was undertaken by patients, who had untreated, newly diagnosed non-small cell lung cancer. Using 32 V and 13 J primers, multiplex PCR amplified TCR beta CDR3. MiXCR, run by TCRdb on the multiplex PCR reads, gives a single entry per CDR3 protein. The sample records 21,000 or so distinct CDR3 sequences, approximately 26% being singletons. Sequenced input: lung tumor tissue. The receptors were sampled from a middle-aged man with non-small cell lung cancer.

V usage is TRBV19 and J usage is TRBJ2-1; 7 bases agree with TRBD1. This CDR3 comprises 13 residues. Germline assignment: CDR1 LNHDA and CDR2 SQIVND (reference sequence). J gave up 9 bases and V 3 bases, and 5 bases lay outside the gene matches. CDR3 in amino acids: CASSIQGGTEQFF. The CDR3 DNA follows: TGTGCCAGTAGTATCCAAGGGGGCACTGAGCAGTTCTTC.

The chain employs TRBV2 and TRBJ2-1; 10 bases match TRBD2. V lost 10 bases to trimming and J lost 3 bases; unmatched junction nucleotides: 6. The CDR3 contains 14 residues. Looked up from germline, CDR1 is SNHLY and CDR2 is FYNNEI. CDR3 protein: CATRGLADYNEQFF. The CDR3 nucleotides are TGTGCCACCCGAGGACTAGCGGACTACAATGAGCAGTTCTTC.

The chain combines TRBV28 with TRBJ2-5, with 10 positions matching TRBD1. The CDR3 runs to 14 residues. CDR1 is MDHEN and CDR2 is SYDVKM in the germline V gene. J gave up 13 bases and V 5 bases, and 13 bases lay outside the gene matches. This chain's CDR3 is CASSPGTGAAGLYF. In DNA form, the CDR3 reads TGTGCCAGCAGTCCTGGGACAGGGGCGGCAGGCTTGTACTTC.

There are a few counts of this clonotype. The chain employs TRBV19 and TRBJ2-3, with D possibly TRBD1 on 6 matching bases. The CDR3 extends over 18 amino acids. Germline V gene data show CDR1 as LNHDA and CDR2 as SQIVND (reference sequence). Trimming cost V 6 bases and J 7 bases, with 29 bases left between them. For the CDR3, the DNA is TGTGCCAGTAGGAACTTAAGAGGACAGACAACCTCGGCATATACGCAGTATTTT. This sequence encodes CASRNLRGQTTSAYTQYF.

Many counts were recorded for this clonotype. The chain employs TRBV7-8 and TRBJ1-5; 8 positions agree with TRBD1. Per the germline V gene, CDR1 is SGHVS and CDR2 is FQNEAQ. This CDR3 is 16 amino acids long. The V segment lost 5 bases and the J segment 4 bases; nucleotides outside the gene matches: 10. Here the CDR3 reads CASSRGGTGGNQPQHF. CDR3 coding DNA: TGTGCCAGCAGCCGAGGGGGGACAGGAGGGAATCAGCCCCAGCATTTT.

A remark on this clonotype: Just one base apart from a much larger clone, this may be a read error. The chain is built from TRBV6-2 or TRBV6-3 and TRBJ1-5; D is perhaps TRBD1 (5 bases). This CDR3 spans 15 amino acids. Per the germline V gene, CDR1 is MNHEY and CDR2 is SVGEGT. CDR3 sequence (DNA): TGTGCCAGCAGTTACAGCGGGGGGGGGTATCAGGCCCAGCATTTT. This codes for CASSYSGGGYQAQHF.

This clonotype was counted ten times or more. The chain uses TRBV20-1 and TRBJ2-7, with TRBD1 identical over 9 bases. From germline, CDR1 is DFQATT and CDR2 SNEGSKA (reference sequence). Unmatched junction bases numbered 11, after V lost 6 bases and J lost 5 bases. This CDR3 comprises 14 residues. In DNA, the CDR3 is TGCAGTGCGACCGGGACAGGGAGTTTGGACGAGCAGTACTTC. This encodes CSATGTGSLDEQYF.

This clonotype was seen just once. A single base separates this from a much larger clone, so it may be a read error. The chain carries TRBV6-2 or TRBV6-3 and TRBJ2-7; TRBD2 might be the D (6 bases). Per the germline V gene, CDR1 is MNHEY and CDR2 is SVGEGT. Trimming cost V 1 base and J 4 bases, with 14 bases left between them. This CDR3 has 15 residues. Written as DNA, the CDR3 is TGTGCCAGCAGTTACTACCCGGGGGTAGGTTACGAGCAGTACTTC. Its translation is CASSYYPGVGYEQYF.

Of note for this clonotype: Possible read error: a much larger clone is one base away. The chain recombines TRBV6-2 or TRBV6-3 with TRBJ1-3; D gene ambiguous. This CDR3 is 14 amino acids long. Trimming pared 6 bases from V and 7 bases from J, leaving 16 bases between. Germline values: CDR1 MNHEY, CDR2 SVGEGT. Here the CDR3 DNA reads TGTGCCAGCAGCTGGACCGAACTGGACAACACCATATATTTT. Translation gives CASSWTELDNTIYF.

With regard to this clonotype: A much larger clone differs by one base, so this may be a read error. In this CDR3 the conserved last residue, phenylalanine or tryptophan, is missing, so a read error is likely. The rearrangement joins TRBV6-2 or TRBV6-3 to TRBJ2-7; possible D gene TRBD1, 5 bases. CDR1 and CDR2 (germline): MNHEY, SVGEGT. Between the trimmed V and J ends, which lost 5 bases and 0 bases, there was a span of 11 bases. The CDR3 covers 14 residues. CDR3 region: CASSQMDTSYEQYL. The CDR3 region has the DNA TGTGCCAGCAGTCAAATGGACACCTCCTACGAGCAGTACTTA.